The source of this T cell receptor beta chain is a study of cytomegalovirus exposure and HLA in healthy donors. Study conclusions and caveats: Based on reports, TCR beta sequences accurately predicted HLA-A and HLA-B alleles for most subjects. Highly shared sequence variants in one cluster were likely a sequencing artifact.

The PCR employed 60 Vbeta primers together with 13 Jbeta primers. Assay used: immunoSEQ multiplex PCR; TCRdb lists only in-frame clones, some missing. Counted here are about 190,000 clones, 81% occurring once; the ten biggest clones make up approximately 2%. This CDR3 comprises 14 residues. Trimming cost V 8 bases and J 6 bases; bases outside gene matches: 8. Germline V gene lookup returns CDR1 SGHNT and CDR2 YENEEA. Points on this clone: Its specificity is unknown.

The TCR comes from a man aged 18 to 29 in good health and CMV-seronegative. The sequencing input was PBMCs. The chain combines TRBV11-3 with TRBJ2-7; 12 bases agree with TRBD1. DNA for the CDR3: TGTGCCAGCTCGGGACAGGGGGCGTTCGCCGAGCAGTACTTC. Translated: CASSGQGAFAEQYF.